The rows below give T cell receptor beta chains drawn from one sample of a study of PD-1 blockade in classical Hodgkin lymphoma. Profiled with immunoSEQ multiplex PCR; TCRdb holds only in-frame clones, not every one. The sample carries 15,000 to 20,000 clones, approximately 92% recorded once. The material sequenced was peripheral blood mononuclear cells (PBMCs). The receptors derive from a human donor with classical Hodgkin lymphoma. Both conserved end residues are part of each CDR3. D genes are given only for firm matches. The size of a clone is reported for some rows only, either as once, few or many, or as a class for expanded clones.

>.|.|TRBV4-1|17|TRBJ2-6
TGCGCCAGCAGCCACTTCCCACGCGCTGCTGGGGCCAACGTCCTGACTTTC
CASSHFPRAAGANVLTF
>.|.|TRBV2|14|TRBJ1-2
TGTGCCAGCAGCGCCCTCGAGGGGTCGGATGGCTACACCTTC
CASSALEGSDGYTF
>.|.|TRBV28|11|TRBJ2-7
TGTGCCAGCAGCCACTCCTACGAGCAGTACTTC
CASSHSYEQYF
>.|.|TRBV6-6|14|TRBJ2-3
TGTGCCAGCAGTTACTCGAGTGACTCAGATACGCAGTATTTT
CASSYSSDSDTQYF
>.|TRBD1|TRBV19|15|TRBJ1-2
TGTGCCAGTAGTTTGACAGGGAAGTTGGTCTATGGCTACACCTTC
CASSLTGKLVYGYTF
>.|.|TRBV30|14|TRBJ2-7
TGTGCCTGGTCTTCAAGCGGGCGTACCTACGAGCAGTACTTC
CAWSSSGRTYEQYF
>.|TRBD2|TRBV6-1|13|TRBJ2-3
TGTGCCAGCACGGGGGGGAACACAGATACGCAGTATTTT
CASTGGNTDTQYF
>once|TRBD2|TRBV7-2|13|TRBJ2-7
TGTGCCAGCAGCTCGACTAGCGGCTACGAGCAGTACTTC
CASSSTSGYEQYF
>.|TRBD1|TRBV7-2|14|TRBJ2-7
TGTGCCAGCACCCCGCAACAGGGGATGTACAAGCAGTACTTC
CASTPQQGMYKQYF
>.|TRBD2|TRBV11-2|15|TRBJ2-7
TGTGCCAGCAGCTTAGGCTCTAGCGGGATATACGAGCAGTACTTC
CASSLGSSGIYEQYF
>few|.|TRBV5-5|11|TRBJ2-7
TGTGCCAGCAGCGAGCAGTACGAGCAGTACTTC
CASSEQYEQYF
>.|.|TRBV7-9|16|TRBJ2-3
TGTGCCAGCAGCTTAGTAGGGTACCGTCGCACAGATACGCAGTATTTT
CASSLVGYRRTDTQYF
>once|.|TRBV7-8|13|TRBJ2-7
TGTGCCAGCAGCTTGGCCCCAAGGGACGAGCAGTACTTC
CASSLAPRDEQYF
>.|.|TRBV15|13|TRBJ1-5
TGTGCCACCAGCAGAGACAGGAATCAGCCCCAGCATTTT
CATSRDRNQPQHF
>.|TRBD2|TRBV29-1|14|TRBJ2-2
TGCAGCGTTGGTTCGGGGGGAACTCCCGGGGAGCTGTTTTTT
CSVGSGGTPGELFF
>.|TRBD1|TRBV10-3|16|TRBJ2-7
TGTGCCATCAGTCGGGACAGGGGGCCCCCTTTGGAAGAGCAGTACTTC
CAISRDRGPPLEEQYF
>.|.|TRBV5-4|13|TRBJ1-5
TGTGCCAGCAGCTTGGATGGGGGTCAGCCCCAGCATTTT
CASSLDGGQPQHF
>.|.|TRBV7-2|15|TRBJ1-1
TGTGCCAGCAGCCCCTACAGGGTTCGAAACACTGAAGCTTTCTTT
CASSPYRVRNTEAFF
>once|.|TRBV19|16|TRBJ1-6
TGTGCCAGTAGTCCTCAGGGGATACGAGGGAATTCACCCCTCCACTTT
CASSPQGIRGNSPLHF
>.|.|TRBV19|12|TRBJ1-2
TGTGCCAGTAGTATTAGCCAAGGAGGCTACACCTTC
CASSISQGGYTF
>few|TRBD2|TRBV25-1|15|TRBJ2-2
TGTGCCAGCAGTGACCCTAGCGGGAGTACCGGGGAGCTGTTTTTT
CASSDPSGSTGELFF
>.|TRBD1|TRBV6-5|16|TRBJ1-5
TGTGCCAGCAGTTACTCGAGGGTCAGGGGGGGTCAGCCCCAGCATTTT
CASSYSRVRGGQPQHF
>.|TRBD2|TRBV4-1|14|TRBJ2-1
TGCGCCAGCAGCTACCCGGGACTAGCGGATGAGCAGTTCTTC
CASSYPGLADEQFF
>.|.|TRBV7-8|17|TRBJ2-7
TGTGCCAGCAGCTTAGGGTCGGGGGCGCGAAGTCTCTACGAGCAGTACTTC
CASSLGSGARSLYEQYF
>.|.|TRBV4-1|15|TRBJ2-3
TGCGCCAGCAGCCAAGATGGCCAGATCACAGATACGCAGTATTTT
CASSQDGQITDTQYF
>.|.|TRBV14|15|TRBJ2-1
TGTGCCAGCAGCCAAGACGCGATGATTTACAATGAGCAGTTCTTC
CASSQDAMIYNEQFF
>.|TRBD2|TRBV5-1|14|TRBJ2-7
TGCGCCAGCAGCATTAGCGGGAACGCTGACGAGCAGTACTTC
CASSISGNADEQYF
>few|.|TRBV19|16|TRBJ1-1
TGTGCCAGTAGTACCCCGATTGGTAGGCCCGACACTGAAGCTTTCTTT
CASSTPIGRPDTEAFF
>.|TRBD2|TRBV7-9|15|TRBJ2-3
TGTGCCAGCACCACCTCTAGCGGCCTCACAGATACGCAGTATTTT
CASTTSSGLTDTQYF
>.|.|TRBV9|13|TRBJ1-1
TGTGCCAGCAGCGGGACGTTGAACACTGAAGCTTTCTTT
CASSGTLNTEAFF
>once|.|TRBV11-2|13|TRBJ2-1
TGTGCCAGCAGCTTACGGCAGGGGAATGAGCAGTTCTTC
CASSLRQGNEQFF
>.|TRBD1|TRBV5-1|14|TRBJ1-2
TGCGCCAGCACTTTAGGACAGGGGTCCTATGGCTACACCTTC
CASTLGQGSYGYTF
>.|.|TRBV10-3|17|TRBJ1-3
TGTGCCATCAGCGAACCGGGACATCCAAAATTTGGAAACACCATATATTTT
CAISEPGHPKFGNTIYF
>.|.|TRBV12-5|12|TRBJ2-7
TGTGCTAGTGGTTTGGGGGACTACGAGCAGTACTTC
CASGLGDYEQYF
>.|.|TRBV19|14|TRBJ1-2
TGTGCCAGTAGTACCCGGGGCAGGGTAGAAGGCTACACCTTC
CASSTRGRVEGYTF
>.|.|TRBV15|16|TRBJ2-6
TGTGCCACCAGCCCTGAGGAGAGCTCTGGGGCCAACGTCCTGACTTTC
CATSPEESSGANVLTF
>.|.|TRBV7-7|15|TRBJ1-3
TGTGCCAGCAGCCCGGCTGTGGGGAAAGGAAACACCATATATTTT
CASSPAVGKGNTIYF
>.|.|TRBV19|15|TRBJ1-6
TGTGCCAGTAGCGTAACCCTGTTTTATAATTCACCCCTCCACTTT
CASSVTLFYNSPLHF
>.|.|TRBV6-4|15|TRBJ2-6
TGTGCCAGCAGTGAGGACAACTCTGGGGCCAACGTCCTGACTTTC
CASSEDNSGANVLTF
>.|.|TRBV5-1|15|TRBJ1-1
TGCGCCAGCAGCCCAGCGACGTCGATGAACACTGAAGCTTTCTTT
CASSPATSMNTEAFF
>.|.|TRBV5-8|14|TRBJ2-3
TGTGCCAGCAGCTTCCGGCAGGGGGGAGATACGCAGTATTTT
CASSFRQGGDTQYF
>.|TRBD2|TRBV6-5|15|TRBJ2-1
TGTGCCAGCAAAACGGGACTAGCTTATCTCAATGAGCAGTTCTTC
CASKTGLAYLNEQFF
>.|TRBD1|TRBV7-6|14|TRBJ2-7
TGTGCCAGCAGCTTAAGAAACAGGGGCGGGGAGCAGTACTTC
CASSLRNRGGEQYF
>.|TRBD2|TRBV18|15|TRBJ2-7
TGTGCCAGCTCACCAGGCCTAGCGGGCTCCTACGAGCAGTACTTC
CASSPGLAGSYEQYF
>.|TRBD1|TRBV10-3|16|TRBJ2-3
TGTGCCATCAGTGAGCCCGGGACAGGAGAGACAGATACGCAGTATTTT
CAISEPGTGETDTQYF
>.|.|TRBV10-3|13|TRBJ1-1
TGTGCCATCAGTGACCTACCGAACACTGAAGCTTTCTTT
CAISDLPNTEAFF
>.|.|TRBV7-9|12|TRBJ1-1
TGTGCCAGCAGCCGCCGGGACGATGAAGCTTTCTTT
CASSRRDDEAFF